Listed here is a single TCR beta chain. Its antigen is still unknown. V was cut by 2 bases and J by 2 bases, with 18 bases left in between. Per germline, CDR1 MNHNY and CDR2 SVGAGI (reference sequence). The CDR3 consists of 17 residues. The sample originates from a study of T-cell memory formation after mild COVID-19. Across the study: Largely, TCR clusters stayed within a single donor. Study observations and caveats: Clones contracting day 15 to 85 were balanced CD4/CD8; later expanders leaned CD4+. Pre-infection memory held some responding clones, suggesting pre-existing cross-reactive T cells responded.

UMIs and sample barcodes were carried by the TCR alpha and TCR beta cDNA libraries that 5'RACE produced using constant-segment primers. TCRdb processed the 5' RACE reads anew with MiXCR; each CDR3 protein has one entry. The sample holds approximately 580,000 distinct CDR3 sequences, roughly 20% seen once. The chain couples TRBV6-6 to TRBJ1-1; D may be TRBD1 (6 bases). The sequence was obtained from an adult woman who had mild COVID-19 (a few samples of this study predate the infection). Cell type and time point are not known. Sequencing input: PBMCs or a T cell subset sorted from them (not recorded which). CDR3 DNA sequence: TGTGCCAGCAGTTACCGACACGATAGACAGGCTAACACTGAAGCTTTCTTT. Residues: CASSYRHDRQANTEAFF.